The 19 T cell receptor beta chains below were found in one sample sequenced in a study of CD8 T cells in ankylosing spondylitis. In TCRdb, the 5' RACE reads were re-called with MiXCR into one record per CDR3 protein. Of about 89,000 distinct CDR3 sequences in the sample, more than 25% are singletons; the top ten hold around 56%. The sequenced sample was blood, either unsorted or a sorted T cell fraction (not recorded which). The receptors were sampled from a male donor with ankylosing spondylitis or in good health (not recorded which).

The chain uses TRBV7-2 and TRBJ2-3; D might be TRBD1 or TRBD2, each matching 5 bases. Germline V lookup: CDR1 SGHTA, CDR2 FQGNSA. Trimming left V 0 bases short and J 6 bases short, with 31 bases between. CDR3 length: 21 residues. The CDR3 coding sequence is TGTGCCAGCAGCTTAGCGCTTCTGACCTGGGGACCGGGAAAGGGAACCGATACGCAGTATTTT. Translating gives CASSLALLTWGPGKGTDTQYF.

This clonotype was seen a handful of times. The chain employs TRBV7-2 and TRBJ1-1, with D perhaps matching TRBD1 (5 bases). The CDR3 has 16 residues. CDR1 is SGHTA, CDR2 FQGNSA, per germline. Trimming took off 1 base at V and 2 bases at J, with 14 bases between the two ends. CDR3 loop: CASSLVLGPSNTEAFF. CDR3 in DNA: TGTGCCAGCAGCTTAGTGTTGGGGCCGAGTAACACTGAAGCTTTCTTT. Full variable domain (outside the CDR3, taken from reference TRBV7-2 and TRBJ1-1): GAGVSQSPSNKVTEKGKDVELRCDPISGHTALYWYRQSLGQGLEFLIYFQGNSAPDKSGLPSDRFSAERTGGSVSTLTIQRTQQEDSAVYLCASSLVLGPSNTEAFFGQGTRLTVV.

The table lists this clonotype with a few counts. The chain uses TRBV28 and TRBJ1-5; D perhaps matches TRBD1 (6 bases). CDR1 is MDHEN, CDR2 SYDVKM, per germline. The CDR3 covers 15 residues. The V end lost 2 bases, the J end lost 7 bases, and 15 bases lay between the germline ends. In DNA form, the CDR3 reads TGTGCCAGCAGTTTAGGTGGGACAACCCTACAGCCCCAGCATTTT. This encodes CASSLGGTTLQPQHF.

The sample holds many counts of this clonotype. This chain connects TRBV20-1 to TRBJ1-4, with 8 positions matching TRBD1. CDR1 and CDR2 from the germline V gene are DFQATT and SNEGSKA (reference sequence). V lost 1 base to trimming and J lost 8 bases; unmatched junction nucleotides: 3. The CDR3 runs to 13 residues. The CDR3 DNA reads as TGCAGTGCTAGAGCAGGGGGCGAAGAAAAACTGTTTTTT. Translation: CSARAGGEEKLFF.

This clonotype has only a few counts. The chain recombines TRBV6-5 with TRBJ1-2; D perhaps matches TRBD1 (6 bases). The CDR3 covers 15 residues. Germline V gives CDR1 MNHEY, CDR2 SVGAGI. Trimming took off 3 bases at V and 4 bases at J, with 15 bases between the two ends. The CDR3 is CASSYGGGPVYGYTF. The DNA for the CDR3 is TGTGCCAGCAGTTATGGGGGCGGACCCGTCTATGGCTACACCTTC.

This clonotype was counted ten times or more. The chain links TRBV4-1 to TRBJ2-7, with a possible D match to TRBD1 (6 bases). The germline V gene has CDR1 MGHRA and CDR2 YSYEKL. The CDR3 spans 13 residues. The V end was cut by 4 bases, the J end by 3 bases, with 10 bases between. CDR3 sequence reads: CASSRDIGYEQYV. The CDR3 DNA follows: TGCGCCAGCAGCCGGGACATCGGCTACGAGCAGTACGTC.

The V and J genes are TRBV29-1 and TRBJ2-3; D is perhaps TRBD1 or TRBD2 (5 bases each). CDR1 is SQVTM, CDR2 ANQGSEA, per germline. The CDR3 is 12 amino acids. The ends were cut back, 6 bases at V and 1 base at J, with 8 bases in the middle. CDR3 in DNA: TGCAGCGTCCGGGACGGCACAGATACGCAGTATTTT. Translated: CSVRDGTDTQYF.

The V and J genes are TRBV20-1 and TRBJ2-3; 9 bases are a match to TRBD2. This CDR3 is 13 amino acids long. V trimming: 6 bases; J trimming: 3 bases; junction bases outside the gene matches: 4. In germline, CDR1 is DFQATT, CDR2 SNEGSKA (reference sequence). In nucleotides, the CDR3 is TGCAGTGCCATGAGCGGGGGGACAGATACGCAGTATTTT. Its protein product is CSAMSGGTDTQYF.

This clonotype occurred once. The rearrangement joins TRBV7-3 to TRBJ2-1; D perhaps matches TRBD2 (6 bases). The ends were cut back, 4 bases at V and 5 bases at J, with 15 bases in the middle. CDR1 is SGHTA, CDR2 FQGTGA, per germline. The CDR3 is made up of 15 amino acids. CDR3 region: CASSSSEGTHNEQFF. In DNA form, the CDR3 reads TGTGCCAGCAGCTCTTCGGAGGGGACCCACAATGAGCAGTTCTTC.

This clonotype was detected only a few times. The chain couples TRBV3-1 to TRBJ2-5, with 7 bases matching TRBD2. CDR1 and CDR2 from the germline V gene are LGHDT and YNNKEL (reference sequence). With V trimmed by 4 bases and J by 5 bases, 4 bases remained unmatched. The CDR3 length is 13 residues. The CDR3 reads CASSRGLTETQYF. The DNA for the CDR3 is TGTGCCAGCAGCCGGGGACTAACGGAGACCCAGTACTTC.

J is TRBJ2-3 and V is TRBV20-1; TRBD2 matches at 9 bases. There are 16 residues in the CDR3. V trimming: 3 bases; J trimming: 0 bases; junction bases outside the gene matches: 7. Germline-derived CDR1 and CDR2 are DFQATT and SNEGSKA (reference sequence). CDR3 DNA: TGCAGTGCTAGTCTATATAGCGGGAGAAGCACAGATACGCAGTATTTT. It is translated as CSASLYSGRSTDTQYF.

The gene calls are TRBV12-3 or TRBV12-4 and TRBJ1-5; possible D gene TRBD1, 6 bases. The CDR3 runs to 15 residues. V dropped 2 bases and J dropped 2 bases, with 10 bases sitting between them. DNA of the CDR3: TGTGCCAGCAGTTTAACCCGACAGGGCAATCAGCCCCAGCATTTT. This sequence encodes CASSLTRQGNQPQHF.

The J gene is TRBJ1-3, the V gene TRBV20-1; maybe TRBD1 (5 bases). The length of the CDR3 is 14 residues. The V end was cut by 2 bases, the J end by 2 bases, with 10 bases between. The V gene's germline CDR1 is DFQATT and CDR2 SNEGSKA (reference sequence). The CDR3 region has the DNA TGCAGTGCTAGATCGGGGGGTCCTGGAAACACCATATATTTT. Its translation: CSARSGGPGNTIYF.

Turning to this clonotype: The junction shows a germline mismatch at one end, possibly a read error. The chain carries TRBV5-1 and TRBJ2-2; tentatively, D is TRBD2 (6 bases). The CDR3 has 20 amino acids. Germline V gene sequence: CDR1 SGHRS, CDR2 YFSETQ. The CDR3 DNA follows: TGCGCCAGCAGGTTGGAGACTAGTGGGTTAATGCAAAGGCGCGCCGGGGAGCTGTTTTTT. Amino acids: CASRLETSGLMQRRAGELFF.

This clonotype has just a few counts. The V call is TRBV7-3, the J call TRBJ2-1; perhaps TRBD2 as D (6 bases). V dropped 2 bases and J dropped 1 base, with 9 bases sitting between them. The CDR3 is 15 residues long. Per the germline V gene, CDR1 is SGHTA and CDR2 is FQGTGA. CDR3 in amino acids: CASSLVGGSYNEQFF. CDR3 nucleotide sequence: TGTGCCAGCAGCTTAGTGGGGGGATCCTACAATGAGCAGTTCTTC. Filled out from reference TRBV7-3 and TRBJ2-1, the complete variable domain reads GAGVSQTPSNKVTEKGKYVELRCDPISGHTALYWYRQSLGQGPEFLIYFQGTGAADDSGLPNDRFFAVRPEGSVSTLKIQRTERGDSAVYLCASSLVGGSYNEQFFGPGTRLTVL.

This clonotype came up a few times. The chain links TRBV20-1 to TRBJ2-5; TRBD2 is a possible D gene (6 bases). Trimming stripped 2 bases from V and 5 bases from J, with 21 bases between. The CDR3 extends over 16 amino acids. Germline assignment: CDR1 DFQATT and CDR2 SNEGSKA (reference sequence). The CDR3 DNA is TGCAGTGCTAGACCCGCCCTGGGGGGAGGTTTGGAGACCCAGTACTTC. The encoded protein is CSARPALGGGLETQYF.

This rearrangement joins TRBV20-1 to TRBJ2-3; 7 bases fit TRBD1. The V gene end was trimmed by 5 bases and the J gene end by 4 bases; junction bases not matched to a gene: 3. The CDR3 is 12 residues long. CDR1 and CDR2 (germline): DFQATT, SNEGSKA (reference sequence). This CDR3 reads CSALGQADTQYF. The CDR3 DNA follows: TGCAGTGCTCTCGGACAGGCAGATACGCAGTATTTT.

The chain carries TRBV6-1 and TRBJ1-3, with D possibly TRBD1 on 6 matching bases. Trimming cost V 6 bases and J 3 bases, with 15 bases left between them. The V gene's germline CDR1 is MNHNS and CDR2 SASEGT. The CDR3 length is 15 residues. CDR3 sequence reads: CASRGDNDFGNTIYF. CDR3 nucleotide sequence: TGTGCCAGCAGGGGGGACAACGACTTTGGAAACACCATATATTTT.

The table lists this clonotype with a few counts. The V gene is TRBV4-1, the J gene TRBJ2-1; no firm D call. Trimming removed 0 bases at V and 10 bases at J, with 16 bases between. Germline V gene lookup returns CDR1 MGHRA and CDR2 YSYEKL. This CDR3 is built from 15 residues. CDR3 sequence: CASSQDPTSNLEQFF. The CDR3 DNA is TGCGCCAGCAGCCAAGATCCGACTTCTAACCTCGAGCAGTTCTTC.